The present T cell receptor beta chain was sequenced within a study of T cell changes during pregnancy in multiple sclerosis. V gave up 5 bases and J gave up 1 base; unmatched junction bases: 3. The germline CDR1 and CDR2 sequences are SGHAT and FQNNGV. The CDR3 totals 14 residues. Assay used: immunoSEQ multiplex PCR; TCRdb lists only in-frame clones, some missing. Here the sample spans 50,000 or so clones, 90% to 95% being singletons. Material: CD8+ T cells from peripheral blood mononuclear cells, obtained after pregnancy. The source of this sequence is a female donor with multiple sclerosis, enrolled in a pregnancy study. The chain couples TRBV11-2 to TRBJ1-1, with 8 nucleotides matching TRBD1. The CDR3 loop is CASSIGQGNTEAFF. The CDR3 DNA reads TGTGCCAGCAGCATTGGACAGGGGAACACTGAAGCTTTCTTT.